Each of the 29 T cell receptor beta chains below was sequenced from the same sample in a study of CD8 T cells in ankylosing spondylitis. TCRdb re-called the 5' RACE reads with MiXCR, one entry per CDR3 protein. The sample yields about 130,000 distinct CDR3 sequences, about 6.7% seen once. Sequences were obtained from blood, either unsorted or a sorted T cell fraction (not recorded which). The source of these receptors is a female donor with ankylosing spondylitis or in good health (not recorded which).

This clonotype came up many times. J is TRBJ2-7 and V is TRBV24-1, with 9 bases that match TRBD1. Germline assignment: CDR1 KGHDR and CDR2 SFDVKD. Trimming removed 3 bases from V and 3 bases from J; junction bases left unmatched: 5. CDR3 length equals 15 residues. The CDR3 region is CATSDQGTGNYEQYF. The CDR3 DNA reads TGTGCCACCAGTGATCAGGGGACAGGGAACTACGAGCAGTACTTC.

This clonotype was counted ten times or more. The rearrangement uses TRBV7-6 and TRBJ2-5, with D possibly TRBD2 on 7 matching bases. This CDR3 has 15 residues. Germline V gene data show CDR1 as SGHVS and CDR2 as FNYEAQ. V was pared by 5 bases and J by 1 base, with 14 bases between. The DNA of the CDR3 is TGTGCCAGCAGCAAGGGGGGGATGCGCCAAGAGACCCAGTACTTC. This codes for CASSKGGMRQETQYF.

This clonotype has more than one count but fewer than ten. This chain links TRBV7-9 with TRBJ1-2; 9 bases are shared with TRBD1. J lost 4 bases, V lost 5 bases, and 8 bases had no gene match. This CDR3 is built from 15 residues. Germline V CDR1 and CDR2: SEHNR, FQNEAQ (reference sequence). This CDR3 is CASSGYRGPGYGYTF. CDR3 nucleotide sequence: TGTGCCAGCAGCGGATACAGGGGGCCGGGCTATGGCTACACCTTC.

With regard to this clonotype: Being one base from a much bigger clone, this may be a read error. J is TRBJ2-7 and V is TRBV6-1; TRBD1 might be the D (5 bases). The CDR3 contains 16 residues. The ends were cut back, 6 bases at V and 1 base at J, with 19 bases in the middle. Germline V CDR1 and CDR2: MNHNS, SASEGT. CDR3 bases: TGTGCCAGCAGGGATTCCGACAAGGGGTCTTCCTACGAGCAGTACTTC. Amino acids: CASRDSDKGSSYEQYF.

This clonotype has at least ten counts. J is TRBJ2-3 and V is TRBV18, with D possibly called TRBD1 or TRBD2 (6 bases each). Trimming took 5 bases from V and 0 from J, leaving 15 bases between them. The CDR3 loop spans 16 amino acids. Germline values: CDR1 KGHSH, CDR2 LQKENI. The CDR3 is CASSSSPGASTDTQYF. The CDR3 DNA reads TGTGCCAGCTCATCCTCCCCGGGGGCTAGCACAGATACGCAGTATTTT.

This clonotype was observed at least ten times. The CDR3 DNA reads TGCAGCGTTGAAGTGGTCTCAGACTATGGCTACACCTTC. This sequence encodes CSVEVVSDYGYTF. The rearrangement joins TRBV29-1 to TRBJ1-2; D gene ambiguous. Germline lookup yields CDR1 SQVTM and CDR2 ANQGSEA. The CDR3 spans 13 residues. V was pared by 1 base and J by 3 bases, with 9 bases between.

This clonotype was picked up many times. The CDR3 DNA sequence: TGTGCCAGCAGAACCCCATTGGGGGAAGCCACCTACAATGAGCAGTTCTTC. The encoded protein is CASRTPLGEATYNEQFF. This chain joins TRBV12-3 or TRBV12-4 and TRBJ2-1, with D possibly called TRBD1 or TRBD2 (5 bases each). Trimming took off 6 bases at V and 2 bases at J, with 20 bases between the two ends. CDR3 length: 17 residues.

This clonotype has a count of ten or more. The V and J genes are TRBV5-1 and TRBJ2-1; 7 bases are shared with TRBD2. The germline V gene has CDR1 SGHRS and CDR2 YFSETQ. Unmatched junction bases numbered 12, after V lost 4 bases and J lost 5 bases. The CDR3 loop spans 16 amino acids. In DNA, the CDR3 is TGCGCCAGCAGCCCGGTCGCTGGACTAGGAAACAATGAGCAGTTCTTC. Protein: CASSPVAGLGNNEQFF.

In its sample, this clonotype was seen many times. J is TRBJ1-2 and V is TRBV29-1; possible D gene TRBD1, 6 bases. V lost 1 base to trimming and J lost 8 bases, with 14 bases between them. The germline gives CDR1 SQVTM, CDR2 ANQGSEA. The CDR3 is made up of 13 amino acids. The CDR3 region is CSVEVGGTGGYTF. The CDR3 DNA reads TGCAGCGTTGAAGTTGGGGGCACTGGCGGCTACACCTTC.

This clonotype showed up many times. This chain links TRBV7-8 with TRBJ1-1; D is possibly TRBD1 (5 bases). CDR1 and CDR2 from the germline V gene are SGHVS and FQNEAQ. The V end lost 4 bases, the J end lost 1 base, and 10 bases lay between the germline ends. The CDR3 has 14 residues. CDR3 sequence reads: CASSSMTANTEAFF. In nucleotides, the CDR3 is TGTGCCAGCAGCTCTATGACAGCGAACACTGAAGCTTTCTTT.

This clonotype showed up many times. The chain couples TRBV28 to TRBJ1-6; 8 bases match TRBD1. The CDR3 extends over 14 amino acids. V gave up 4 bases and J gave up 14 bases; unmatched junction bases: 10. CDR1 is MDHEN and CDR2 is SYDVKM in the germline V gene. CDR3 protein: CASSWADRVTSLHF. CDR3 nucleotide sequence: TGTGCCAGCAGTTGGGCGGACAGGGTGACATCCCTCCACTTT. Using reference TRBV28 and TRBJ1-6 for the parts outside the CDR3, the full variable domain is DVKVTQSSRYLVKRTGEKVFLECVQDMDHENMFWYRQDPGLGLRLIYFSYDVKMKEKGDIPEGYSVSREKKERFSLILESASTNQTSMYLCASSWADRVTSLHFGNGTRLTVT.

In this sample, this clonotype turned up many times. This chain links TRBV27 with TRBJ1-6, with 10 bases lining up with TRBD1. The CDR3 is 18 amino acids. The trim removed 5 bases at V and 1 base at J, leaving 8 bases unmatched. Germline loops: CDR1 MNHEY, CDR2 SMNVEV (reference sequence). The CDR3 is CASSPSTGGLSYNSPLHF. The CDR3 DNA sequence: TGTGCCAGCAGTCCGTCGACAGGGGGCTTATCCTATAATTCACCCCTCCACTTT.

Ten or more counts support this clonotype. V usage is TRBV29-1 and J usage is TRBJ1-1; D may be TRBD1 (5 bases). V was cut by 6 bases and J by 5 bases, with 16 bases left in between. The CDR3 is 13 residues long. CDR1 and CDR2 (germline): SQVTM, ANQGSEA. The CDR3 region has the DNA TGCAGCGTCGCTGTAGGGGTGGGAACTGAAGCTTTCTTT. It encodes CSVAVGVGTEAFF.

This clonotype has ten or more counts. The V gene is TRBV5-1, the J gene TRBJ1-2; maybe TRBD1 (5 bases). Germline CDR1 reads SGHRS; CDR2 reads YFSETQ. Trimming pared 4 bases from V and 4 bases from J, leaving 14 bases between. The CDR3 spans 14 residues. Here the CDR3 reads CASSLFDSAYGYTF. The CDR3 DNA reads TGCGCCAGCAGCCTTTTCGACAGCGCCTATGGCTACACCTTC.

Ten or more counts support this clonotype. The chain recombines TRBV27 with TRBJ2-4; no definite D call. Germline V gives CDR1 MNHEY, CDR2 SMNVEV (reference sequence). The CDR3 has 16 amino acids. Trimming removed 3 bases at V and 0 bases at J, with 12 bases between. The CDR3 reads CASSFLVDAAKNIQYF. The CDR3 bases are TGTGCCAGCAGTTTTTTAGTTGATGCAGCCAAAAACATTCAGTACTTC.

This clonotype was seen ten or more times. This chain links TRBV5-1 with TRBJ1-1; 7 bases match TRBD1. From germline, CDR1 is SGHRS and CDR2 YFSETQ. V was clipped by 3 bases and J by 6 bases; unmatched bases: 2. This CDR3 spans 12 amino acids. The CDR3 is CASSSGQAEAFF. The CDR3 coding sequence is TGCGCCAGCAGCTCAGGACAGGCTGAAGCTTTCTTT.

Many counts were recorded for this clonotype. This sequence joins TRBV12-3 or TRBV12-4 and TRBJ2-2; the match to TRBD1 covers 11 bases. V dropped 2 bases and J dropped 4; count of bases not matched to a gene: 3. CDR3 length: 16 residues. CDR3 protein: CASSLRGQGVTGELFF. The CDR3 bases are TGTGCCAGCAGTTTAAGGGGACAGGGGGTCACCGGGGAGCTGTTTTTT.

This clonotype was picked up many times. The V call is TRBV6-2 or TRBV6-3, the J call TRBJ1-1; weak D call: TRBD1 (5 bases). CDR1 MNHEY and CDR2 SVGEGT come from the germline V gene. The CDR3 sequence is 15 residues long. V was trimmed by 4 bases and J by 4 bases, leaving 16 bases between them. The CDR3 loop reads CASSSDSHPATEAFF. The CDR3 DNA reads TGTGCCAGCAGTTCCGACAGCCATCCAGCCACTGAAGCTTTCTTT.

This clonotype was observed at least ten times. The chain is built from TRBV9 and TRBJ1-2; D gene ambiguous. Germline loops: CDR1 SGDLS, CDR2 YYNGEE. V was shortened by 0 bases and J by 6 bases, with 21 bases between the two germline ends. CDR3 length: 17 amino acids. The chain's CDR3 is CASSVGATVFAPHGYTF. As DNA, the CDR3 is TGTGCCAGCAGCGTAGGGGCAACAGTCTTCGCCCCCCATGGCTACACCTTC.

This clonotype was detected ten times or more. V gene TRBV5-1 combines with J gene TRBJ1-2; 7 positions agree with TRBD1. This CDR3 is 16 amino acids long. Trimming removed 5 bases from V and 4 bases from J; junction bases left unmatched: 14. Germline CDR1 and CDR2: SGHRS and YFSETQ. For the CDR3, the DNA is TGCGCCAGCAGACTAACCCTGGGACAGCGGACCTATGGCTACACCTTC. Translation: CASRLTLGQRTYGYTF.

This clonotype was seen repeatedly, ten times or more. The J gene is TRBJ2-2, the V gene TRBV6-5, with no clear D. This CDR3 comprises 15 residues. The V and J ends lost 0 bases and 2 bases respectively, with 7 bases between them. Germline CDR1 MNHEY, CDR2 SVGAGI. The DNA for the CDR3 is TGTGCCAGCAGTTACTCTGGGCAAAACACCGGGGAGCTGTTTTTT. Its protein product is CASSYSGQNTGELFF.

J is TRBJ2-3 and V is TRBV4-3; 8 positions agree with TRBD1. The CDR3 is made up of 14 amino acids. Losses at the gene ends were 1 base for V and 9 bases for J; bases not matched to a gene: 6. Germline assignment: CDR1 LGHNA and CDR2 YSLEER. The CDR3 DNA reads TGCGCCAGCAGCCAAGTCGTAGGACAGGGAACGCAGTATTTT. The encoded protein is CASSQVVGQGTQYF.

The rearrangement links TRBV14 to TRBJ2-2; 10 nucleotides agree with TRBD1. This CDR3 has 17 amino acids. Germline CDR1 SGHDN, CDR2 FVKESK. Trimming at V came to 6 bases and at J to 4 bases, leaving 11 bases not matched to a gene. The CDR3 here is CASSQTGGVKATGELFF. CDR3 nucleotide sequence: TGTGCCAGCAGTCAGACAGGGGGCGTGAAGGCCACCGGGGAGCTGTTTTTT.

The table lists this clonotype with many counts. The chain uses TRBV4-3 and TRBJ1-1; D ambiguous. V gave up 0 bases and J gave up 5 bases, with 10 bases separating them. CDR3 length equals 14 residues. The germline CDR1 and CDR2 sequences are LGHNA and YSLEER. The CDR3 sequence: CASSQEPRGTEAFF. DNA of the CDR3: TGCGCCAGCAGCCAAGAACCACGAGGGACTGAAGCTTTCTTT.

Many counts were recorded for this clonotype. This chain links TRBV4-1 with TRBJ2-1; D unclear. The V gene lost 1 base and the J gene lost 9 bases, with 16 bases spanning the gap. Per germline, CDR1 MGHRA and CDR2 YSYEKL. The CDR3 runs 15 residues. Here the CDR3 reads CASSQAWSTHGEQFF. DNA of the CDR3: TGCGCCAGCAGCCAAGCTTGGTCCACACACGGTGAGCAGTTCTTC.

This clonotype has a count of ten or more. The chain is built from TRBV18 and TRBJ2-7; 7 bases agree with TRBD2. The CDR3 runs 13 residues. Per germline, CDR1 KGHSH and CDR2 LQKENI. V lost 6 bases, J lost 1 base, and 3 bases stayed unmatched. The CDR3 is CASSMGLSYEQYF. The CDR3, as DNA: TGTGCCAGCTCCATGGGACTATCCTACGAGCAGTACTTC.

This clonotype was seen at least ten times. The chain carries TRBV6-2 or TRBV6-3 and TRBJ2-1; 7 nucleotides agree with TRBD1. With 5 bases clipped from V and 8 bases from J, the junction kept 6 bases outside the gene matches. The CDR3 runs 13 residues. Germline CDR1 is MNHEY and CDR2 is SVGEGT. The CDR3 DNA follows: TGTGCCAGCAGTCGACAGGGTAACGATGAGCAGTTCTTC. Translating it yields CASSRQGNDEQFF.

The chain carries TRBV9 and TRBJ2-7; 8 nucleotides match TRBD1. The CDR3 runs 15 residues. CDR1 is SGDLS, CDR2 YYNGEE, per germline. V dropped 3 bases and J dropped 7; count of bases not matched to a gene: 12. The CDR3 reads CASSGPGQGISEQYF. The CDR3 region has the DNA TGTGCCAGCAGCGGTCCAGGACAGGGAATATCGGAGCAGTACTTC.

The chain uses TRBV5-1 and TRBJ2-5, with D perhaps matching TRBD2 (6 bases). The CDR3 totals 12 residues. V was shortened by 2 bases and J by 10 bases, with 12 bases between the two germline ends. Per germline, CDR1 SGHRS and CDR2 YFSETQ. CDR3 coding DNA: TGCGCCAGCAGCTTATGGAGGGAGGACCAGTACTTC. This translates into CASSLWREDQYF. The complete variable domain, with remaining parts taken from reference TRBV5-1 and TRBJ2-5, reads KAGVTQTPRYLIKTRGQQVTLSCSPISGHRSVSWYQQTPGQGLQFLFEYFSETQRNKGNFPGRFSGRQFSNSRSEMNVSTLELGDSALYLCASSLWREDQYFGPGTRLLVL.